This entry concerns a single TCR beta chain. Its antigen is not identified. Sequence at one end of the junction differs from germline and may be a read error. These data belong to a study of tumor and adjacent non-tumor tissue in lung cancer. Study overall: The cohort had approximately 13 adenocarcinoma, 2 squamous cell and 1 small cell patients. Findings and caveats of the study: TCR diversity was significantly greater in tumor than normal lung tissue. Top 100 clones took a larger repertoire share in normal lung.

From germline, CDR1 is MNHEY and CDR2 SVGAGI. This CDR3 has 19 residues. This sample's RNA came from whole unsorted tissue. More than 3 cm separated this lung sample from the edge of the tumor. A modified ARM-PCR protocol with three rounds of nested PCR amplified TCRbeta. A single record per CDR3 protein comes from TCRdb applying MiXCR to the multiplex PCR reads. The sample shows tens of thousands of distinct CDR3 sequences, roughly 57% of them seen only once. This sequence was found in a man aged 65-85 years with non-small cell lung cancer. Sequencing input: distant non-tumor lung tissue. This chain uses TRBV6-5 with TRBJ2-1, with D possibly being TRBD2 (6 bases). The DNA for the CDR3 is TGTGCCAGCAGTTACTCGTCCTTCGGGAGCGACAGCTCCTACAATGAACAGTTCTTC. As protein: CASSYSSFGSDSSYNEQFF.